Sequencing of this T cell receptor beta chain was carried out in a study of identical twins. Study-level points and caveats: Out-of-frame alpha sequences shared by twins showed excess low generation probability. Instead of following the same donors, the conclusions were based on cross-sectional statistical analysis.

One entry per CDR3 protein results from TCRdb running MiXCR on the 5' RACE reads. The sample lists more than 400,000 distinct CDR3 sequences, roughly 15% occurring once. This clonotype was seen only a few times. The antigen is unknown. V lost 6 bases, J lost 0 bases, and 12 bases lay in between. The CDR3 has 13 amino acids. Per germline, CDR1 SQVTM and CDR2 ANQGSEA. These data were also reused for a study on yellow fever vaccine responses in identical twins.

Material for sequencing was CD4+ T cells sorted from blood. This sequence originates from a woman aged 18-30 years in good health. The chain couples TRBV29-1 to TRBJ2-7; D tentatively reads TRBD1 or TRBD2 (5 bases each). Here the CDR3 DNA reads TGCAGCGTCACTAAGGGGACCTCCTACGAGCAGTACTTC. It is translated as CSVTKGTSYEQYF.